A selection of T cell receptor beta chains follows, all from one sample in a study of glioma-infiltrating T cells. MiXCR, run by TCRdb on the multiplex PCR reads, gives a single entry per CDR3 protein. The profile shows about 180,000 distinct CDR3 sequences, roughly 45% of them singletons. The specimen was glioma tissue, nonneoplastic brain tissue, or PBMCs (not recorded which). The receptor source for this set is a human donor with low-grade glioma or glioblastoma, undergoing nonglioma brain surgery, or in good health (not recorded which). Both conserved end residues are part of each CDR3. A D gene is named only where the DNA matches it firmly. The size field is filled for only some rows; it gives once, few, many or a size class.

CDR3 protein | CDR3 DNA | J gene | clone size | V gene | D gene
CAGSPDFSSGNTIYF | TGTGCCGGCAGCCCGGATTTCTCCTCTGGAAACACCATATATTTT | TRBJ1-3 | - | TRBV6-1 | -
CASSAERNEQFF | TGTGCCAGCAGTGCGGAGCGGAATGAGCAGTTCTTC | TRBJ2-1 | many | TRBV28 | -
CASSVEVAAYYEQYF | TGTGCCAGCAGCGTAGAGGTAGCGGCGTACTACGAGCAGTACTTC | TRBJ2-7 | - | TRBV9 | -
CASSHRGATNEKMFF | TGTGCCAGCAGCCACCGAGGAGCAACTAATGAAAAAATGTTTTTT | TRBJ1-4 | - | TRBV27 | -
CASSQLETPLHF | TGTGCCAGCAGCCAATTAGAGACACCCCTCCACTTT | TRBJ1-6 | many | TRBV3-1 | -
CASTHRVGQGAITAHNEQFF | TGTGCCAGCACCCACCGGGTAGGCCAGGGGGCGATTACGGCTCACAATGAGCAGTTCTTC | TRBJ2-1 | - | TRBV6-1 | TRBD1
CSARMSFGGQETQYF | TGCAGTGCTAGGATGAGTTTTGGGGGACAAGAGACCCAGTACTTC | TRBJ2-5 | many | TRBV20-1 | -
CASPSPGQGAYEQYF | TGTGCCAGCCCCTCCCCGGGACAGGGGGCCTACGAGCAGTACTTC | TRBJ2-7 | many | TRBV6-4 | TRBD1
CASSLLYSNQPQHF | TGTGCCAGCAGTCTCCTTTATAGCAATCAGCCCCAGCATTTT | TRBJ1-5 | many | TRBV28 | -
CASSDQGGDTQYF | TGTGCCAGTAGTGACCAGGGGGGAGATACGCAGTATTTT | TRBJ2-3 | many | TRBV19 | -
CSAGTSDQETQYF | TGCAGTGCTGGAACTAGCGACCAAGAGACCCAGTACTTC | TRBJ2-5 | many | TRBV20-1 | TRBD2
CSLPGQTSYGYTF | TGCAGTTTACCGGGACAGACGAGCTATGGCTACACCTTC | TRBJ1-2 | many | TRBV20-1 | TRBD1
CASSRLTNSYEQFF | TGTGCCAGCTCGAGGCTTACTAACTCCTATGAGCAGTTCTTC | TRBJ2-1 | - | TRBV28 | -
CASKRDIAYEQYF | TGTGCCAGCAAGAGGGACATAGCCTACGAGCAGTACTTC | TRBJ2-7 | many | TRBV7-9 | -
CASSLAMTGGSTDTQYF | TGTGCCAGCAGCTTGGCCATGACGGGTGGCAGCACAGATACGCAGTATTTT | TRBJ2-3 | many | TRBV5-4 | -
CASSQVRQSMNTEAFF | TGCGCCAGCAGCCAAGTCCGACAGAGTATGAACACTGAAGCTTTCTTT | TRBJ1-1 | many | TRBV4-1 | -
CASSLNHEQYF | TGTGCCAGCAGTCTGAACCACGAGCAGTACTTC | TRBJ2-7 | many | TRBV5-1 | -
CASRARGFETNEKLFF | TGTGCCAGCAGAGCCCGGGGGTTCGAGACTAATGAAAAACTGTTTTTT | TRBJ1-4 | - | TRBV28 | -
CANSGDVAGGHPSTDTQYF | TGTGCCAATAGTGGTGACGTAGCGGGAGGTCACCCTAGCACAGATACGCAGTATTTT | TRBJ2-3 | - | TRBV19 | TRBD2
CASSSFTGTTYEQYF | TGTGCCAGCAGCTCCTTTACAGGGACCACCTACGAGCAGTACTTC | TRBJ2-7 | many | TRBV6-1 | -
CASSTGADTQYF | TGTGCCAGTAGTACGGGAGCAGATACGCAGTATTTT | TRBJ2-3 | few | TRBV19 | -
CASSLGTSMNGQFF | TGTGCCAGCAGCTTAGGAACTAGCATGAATGGGCAGTTCTTC | TRBJ2-1 | - | TRBV7-9 | -
CASSPDFRELFF | TGTGCCAGCAGTCCCGACTTTAGGGAGCTGTTTTTT | TRBJ2-2 | many | TRBV27 | -
CASQGSANEKLFF | TGTGCCAGCCAAGGGTCCGCTAATGAAAAACTGTTTTTT | TRBJ1-4 | many | TRBV28 | -
CSAGTVSYEQYF | TGCAGCGCCGGGACCGTATCCTACGAGCAGTACTTC | TRBJ2-7 | many | TRBV29-1 | -
CASSIGLQNTEAFF | TGCGCCAGCAGCATTGGATTACAGAACACTGAAGCTTTCTTT | TRBJ1-1 | many | TRBV5-1 | -
CSASPAGGTDTQYF | TGCAGTGCTAGTCCAGCGGGAGGCACAGATACGCAGTATTTT | TRBJ2-3 | many | TRBV20-1 | TRBD2
CSARFGGAADTQYF | TGCAGTGCTAGATTCGGTGGGGCTGCAGATACGCAGTATTTT | TRBJ2-3 | many | TRBV20-1 | -
CSGWGGRGWNEQFF | TGCAGCGGCTGGGGGGGGCGGGGCTGGAATGAGCAGTTCTTC | TRBJ2-1 | - | TRBV29-1 | -
CASSPGTNPYEQYF | TGTGCCAGCAGCCCGGGGACAAACCCCTACGAGCAGTACTTC | TRBJ2-7 | - | TRBV5-4 | -
CASTSRLDRGGYTF | TGTGCCAGCACCTCTCGACTGGACAGGGGCGGCTACACCTTC | TRBJ1-2 | - | TRBV12-3/TRBV12-4 | TRBD1
CASSPETYEQYF | TGTGCCAGCTCACCAGAAACCTACGAGCAGTACTTC | TRBJ2-7 | few | TRBV18 | -
CASTPGGPNTGELFF | TGTGCCAGCACCCCGGGAGGACCGAACACCGGGGAGCTGTTTTTT | TRBJ2-2 | few | TRBV28 | TRBD2
CARSYSEQRTEAFF | TGCGCCAGAAGTTACTCAGAGCAAAGGACTGAAGCTTTCTTT | TRBJ1-1 | - | TRBV6-2/TRBV6-3 | -
CASSPRGTDTQYF | TGTGCCAGCAGCCCCCGGGGCACAGATACGCAGTATTTT | TRBJ2-3 | many | TRBV7-9 | -
CASSAGPTGEQYF | TGTGCCAGCAGTGCCGGGCCTACGGGCGAGCAGTACTTC | TRBJ2-7 | - | TRBV6-4 | -
CASSGPTGDQETQYF | TGTGCCAGCAGCGGACCGACAGGGGACCAAGAGACCCAGTACTTC | TRBJ2-5 | - | TRBV9 | TRBD1
CASSLWGRTDTQYF | TGTGCCAGCAGCTTGTGGGGTCGCACAGATACGCAGTATTTT | TRBJ2-3 | many | TRBV7-8 | -
CASSHTYQGKERNTKAFF | TGCGCCAGCAGCCATACATACCAGGGGAAAGAAAGGAACACTAAAGCTTTCTTT | TRBJ1-1 | - | TRBV4-1 | -
CASSLAAGDTEAFF | TGTGCCAGCAGCTTAGCTGCAGGGGACACTGAAGCTTTCTTT | TRBJ1-1 | many | TRBV7-2 | -
CASSSLGEETQYF | TGTGCCAGCAGCTCACTTGGCGAAGAGACCCAGTACTTC | TRBJ2-5 | many | TRBV7-2 | -
CSVEEGGTDTQYF | TGCAGCGTTGAGGAGGGAGGGACAGATACGCAGTATTTT | TRBJ2-3 | - | TRBV29-1 | TRBD2